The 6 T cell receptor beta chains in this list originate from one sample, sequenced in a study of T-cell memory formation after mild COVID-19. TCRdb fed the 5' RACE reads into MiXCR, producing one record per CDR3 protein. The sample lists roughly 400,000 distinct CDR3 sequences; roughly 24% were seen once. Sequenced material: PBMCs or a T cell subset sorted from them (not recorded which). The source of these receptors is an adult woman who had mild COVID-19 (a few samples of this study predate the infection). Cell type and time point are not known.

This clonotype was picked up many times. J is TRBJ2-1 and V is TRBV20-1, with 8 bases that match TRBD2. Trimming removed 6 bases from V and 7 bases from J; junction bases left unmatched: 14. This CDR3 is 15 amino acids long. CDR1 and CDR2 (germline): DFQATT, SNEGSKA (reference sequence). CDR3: CSAHSGTRGRNEQFF. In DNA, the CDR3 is TGCAGTGCGCACTCCGGGACTAGAGGGAGAAATGAGCAGTTCTTC.

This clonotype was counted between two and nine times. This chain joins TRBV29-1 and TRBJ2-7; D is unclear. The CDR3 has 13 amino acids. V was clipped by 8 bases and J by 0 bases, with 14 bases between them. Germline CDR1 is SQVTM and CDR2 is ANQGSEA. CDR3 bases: TGCAGCTTTGTCTGGGGAAGCTCCTACGAGCAGTACTTC. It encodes CSFVWGSSYEQYF.

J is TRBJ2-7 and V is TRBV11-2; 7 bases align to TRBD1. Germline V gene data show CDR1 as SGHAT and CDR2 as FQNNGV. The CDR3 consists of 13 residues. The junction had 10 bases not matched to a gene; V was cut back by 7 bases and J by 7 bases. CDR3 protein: CASNQGGSVEQYF. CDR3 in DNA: TGTGCCAGCAACCAAGGGGGCAGTGTGGAGCAGTACTTC.

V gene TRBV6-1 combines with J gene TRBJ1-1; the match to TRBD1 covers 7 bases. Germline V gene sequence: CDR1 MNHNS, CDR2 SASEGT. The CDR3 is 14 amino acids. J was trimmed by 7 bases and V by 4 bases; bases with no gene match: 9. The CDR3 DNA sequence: TGTGCCAGCAGTGTTCTCGACAGGGTGAATGAAGCTTTCTTT. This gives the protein CASSVLDRVNEAFF.

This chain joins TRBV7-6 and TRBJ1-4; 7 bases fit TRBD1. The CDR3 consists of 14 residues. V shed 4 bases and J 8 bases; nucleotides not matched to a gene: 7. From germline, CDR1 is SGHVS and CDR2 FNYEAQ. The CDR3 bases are TGTGCCAGCAGCTCTCGGGACAGTGGGGAAAAACTGTTTTTT. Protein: CASSSRDSGEKLFF.

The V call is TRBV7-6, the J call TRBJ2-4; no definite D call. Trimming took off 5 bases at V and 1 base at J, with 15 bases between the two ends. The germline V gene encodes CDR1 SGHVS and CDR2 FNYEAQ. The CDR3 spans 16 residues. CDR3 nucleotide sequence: TGTGCCAGCAGCCTCCCCGGTAGGGATGCCAAAAACATTCAGTACTTC. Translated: CASSLPGRDAKNIQYF.